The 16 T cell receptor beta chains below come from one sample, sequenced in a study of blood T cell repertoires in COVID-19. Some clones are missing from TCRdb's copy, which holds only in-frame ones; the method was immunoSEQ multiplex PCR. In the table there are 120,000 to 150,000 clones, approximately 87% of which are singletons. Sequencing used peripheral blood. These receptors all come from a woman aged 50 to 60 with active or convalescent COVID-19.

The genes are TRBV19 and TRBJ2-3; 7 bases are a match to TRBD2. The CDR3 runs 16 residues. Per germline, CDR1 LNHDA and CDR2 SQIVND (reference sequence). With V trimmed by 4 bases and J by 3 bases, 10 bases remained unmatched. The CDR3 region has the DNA TGTGCCAGTAGTAGACTAGCAAGCAAGATAACAGATACGCAGTATTTT. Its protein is CASSRLASKITDTQYF. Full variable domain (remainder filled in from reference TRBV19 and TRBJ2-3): DGGITQSPKYLFRKEGQNVTLSCEQNLNHDAMYWYRQDPGQGLRLIYYSQIVNDFQKGDIAEGYSVSREKKESFPLTVTSAQKNPTAFYLCASSRLASKITDTQYFGPGTRLTVL.

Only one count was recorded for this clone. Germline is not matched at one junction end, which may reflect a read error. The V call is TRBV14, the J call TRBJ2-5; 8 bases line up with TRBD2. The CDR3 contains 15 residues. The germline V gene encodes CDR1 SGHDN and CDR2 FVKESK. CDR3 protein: CASSLAGTSKGASHF. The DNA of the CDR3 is TGTGCCAGCAGCCTAGCAGGGACTAGTAAAGGGGCATCTCACTTC.

CDR3 protein: CASSFSTRTGWGYTF. As DNA, the CDR3 is TGTGCCAGCAGTTTTTCCACTCGGACAGGTTGGGGCTACACCTTC. The chain employs TRBV6-2 or TRBV6-3 and TRBJ1-2, with 7 bases matching TRBD1. The CDR3 runs 15 residues. Trimming removed 4 bases from V and 8 bases from J; junction bases left unmatched: 13. CDR1 is MNHEY, CDR2 SVGEGT, per germline.

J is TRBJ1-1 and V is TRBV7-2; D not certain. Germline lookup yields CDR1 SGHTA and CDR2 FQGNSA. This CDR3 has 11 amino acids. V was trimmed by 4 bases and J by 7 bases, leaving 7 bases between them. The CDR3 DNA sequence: TGTGCCAGCAGCTCGACATTTGAAGCTTTCTTT. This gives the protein CASSSTFEAFF.

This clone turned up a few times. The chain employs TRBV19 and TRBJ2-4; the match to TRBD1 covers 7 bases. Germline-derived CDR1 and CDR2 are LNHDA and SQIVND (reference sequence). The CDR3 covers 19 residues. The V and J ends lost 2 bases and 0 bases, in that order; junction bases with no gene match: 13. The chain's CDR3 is CASSISSGDRPLAKNIQYF. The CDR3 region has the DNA TGTGCCAGTAGTATATCGTCCGGGGACAGACCTTTAGCCAAAAACATTCAGTACTTC.

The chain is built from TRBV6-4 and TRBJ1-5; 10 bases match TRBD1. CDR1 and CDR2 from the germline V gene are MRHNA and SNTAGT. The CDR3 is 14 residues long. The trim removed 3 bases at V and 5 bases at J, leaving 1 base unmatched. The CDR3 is CASSETGGDQPQHF. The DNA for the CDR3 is TGTGCCAGCAGTGAGACAGGGGGCGATCAGCCCCAGCATTTT.

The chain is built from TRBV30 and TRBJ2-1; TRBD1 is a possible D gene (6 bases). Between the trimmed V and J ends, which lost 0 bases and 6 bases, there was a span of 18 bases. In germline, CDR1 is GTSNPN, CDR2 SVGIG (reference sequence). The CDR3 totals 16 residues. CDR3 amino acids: CAWSVTRQGWVNEQFF. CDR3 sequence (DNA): TGTGCCTGGAGTGTAACCAGGCAGGGGTGGGTCAATGAGCAGTTCTTC.

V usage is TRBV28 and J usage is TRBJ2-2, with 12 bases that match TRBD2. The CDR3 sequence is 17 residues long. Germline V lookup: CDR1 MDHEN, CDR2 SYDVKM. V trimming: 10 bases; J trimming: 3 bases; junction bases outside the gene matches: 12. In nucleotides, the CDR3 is TGTGCCATCCCCGCACTAGCGGGAGGTGGGTACACCGGGGAGCTGTTTTTT. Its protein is CAIPALAGGGYTGELFF.

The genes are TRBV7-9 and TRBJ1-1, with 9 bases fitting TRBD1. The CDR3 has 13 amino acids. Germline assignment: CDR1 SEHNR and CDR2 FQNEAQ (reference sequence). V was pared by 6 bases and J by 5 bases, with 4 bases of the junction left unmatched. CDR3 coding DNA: TGTGCCAGCAGTTCCGGGACAGGGACTGAAGCTTTCTTT. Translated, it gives CASSSGTGTEAFF.

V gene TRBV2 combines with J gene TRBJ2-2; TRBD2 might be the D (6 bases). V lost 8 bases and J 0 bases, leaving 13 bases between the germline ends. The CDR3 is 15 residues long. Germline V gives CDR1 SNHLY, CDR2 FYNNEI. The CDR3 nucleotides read TGTGCCAGCGCCGGGACTGGCGCGAACACCGGGGAGCTGTTTTTT. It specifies CASAGTGANTGELFF.

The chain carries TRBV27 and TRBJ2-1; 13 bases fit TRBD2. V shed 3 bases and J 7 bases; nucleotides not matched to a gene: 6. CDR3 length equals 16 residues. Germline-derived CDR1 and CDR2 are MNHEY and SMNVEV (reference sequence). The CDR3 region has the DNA TGTGCCAGCAGTTTGCGGACTAGCGGGAGAATTAATGAGCAGTTCTTC. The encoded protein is CASSLRTSGRINEQFF.

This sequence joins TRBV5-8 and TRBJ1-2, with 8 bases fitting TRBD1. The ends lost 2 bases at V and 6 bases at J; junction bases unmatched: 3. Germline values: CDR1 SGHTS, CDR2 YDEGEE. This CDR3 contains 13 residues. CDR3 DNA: TGTGCCAGCAGCTTCGGACAGGGTGATGGCTACACCTTC. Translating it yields CASSFGQGDGYTF. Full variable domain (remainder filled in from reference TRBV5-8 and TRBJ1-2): EAGVTQSPTHLIKTRGQQATLRCSPISGHTSVYWYQQALGLGLQFLLWYDEGEERNRGNFPPRFSGRQFPNYSSELNVNALELEDSALYLCASSFGQGDGYTFGSGTRLTVV.

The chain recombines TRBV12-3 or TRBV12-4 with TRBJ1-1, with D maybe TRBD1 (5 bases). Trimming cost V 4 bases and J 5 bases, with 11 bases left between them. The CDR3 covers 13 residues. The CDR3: CASSYGGGTEAFF. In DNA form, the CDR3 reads TGTGCCAGCAGTTACGGGGGAGGGACTGAAGCTTTCTTT.

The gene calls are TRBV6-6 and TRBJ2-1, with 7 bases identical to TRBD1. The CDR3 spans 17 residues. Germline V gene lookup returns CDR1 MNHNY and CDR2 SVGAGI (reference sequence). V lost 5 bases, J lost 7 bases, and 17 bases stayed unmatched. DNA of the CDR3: TGTGCCAGCAGTCTAGAGCCAGGACAGGCGCCTGGTAATGAGCAGTTCTTC. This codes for CASSLEPGQAPGNEQFF.

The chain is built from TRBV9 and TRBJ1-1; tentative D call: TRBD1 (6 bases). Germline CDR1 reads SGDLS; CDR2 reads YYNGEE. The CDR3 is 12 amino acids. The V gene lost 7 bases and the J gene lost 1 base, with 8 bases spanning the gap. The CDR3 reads CASATGNTEAFF. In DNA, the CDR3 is TGTGCCAGCGCGACAGGGAACACTGAAGCTTTCTTT.

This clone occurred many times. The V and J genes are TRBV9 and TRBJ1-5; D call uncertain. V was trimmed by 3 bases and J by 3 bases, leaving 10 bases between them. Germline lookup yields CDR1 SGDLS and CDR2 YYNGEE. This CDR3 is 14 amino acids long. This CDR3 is CASSGGPNNQPQHF. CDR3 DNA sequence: TGTGCCAGCAGCGGAGGGCCAAACAATCAGCCCCAGCATTTT.